Listed here are 2 T cell receptor beta chains from one sample, sequenced in a study of lung T cells in sarcoidosis with Löfgren's syndrome. Each CDR3 protein is one row after TCRdb ran MiXCR on the reads. The table shows under 25,000 distinct CDR3 sequences, with around 20% occurring only once. Sequencing was carried out using CD4+ T cells from bronchoalveolar lavage. Receptor source: a human donor with sarcoidosis (Löfgren's syndrome or another form), or a control subject (not recorded which).

This clonotype is medium-sized by share. The CDR3 sequence is CASSPSLRHTFWSQHF. The DNA for the CDR3 is TGTGCCAGCAGCCCCTCCTTGCGGCATACCTTTTGGTCCCAGCATTTT. The V and J genes are TRBV27 and TRBJ1-5; D is undetermined. This CDR3 contains 16 residues. V was trimmed by 6 bases and J by 11 bases, leaving 26 bases between them. Germline CDR1 reads MNHEY; CDR2 reads SMNVEV (reference sequence).

This clonotype was recorded a few times. The V and J genes are TRBV19 and TRBJ1-2; D uncertain. The V end lost 0 bases, the J end lost 7 bases, and 12 bases lay between the germline ends. The CDR3 length is 14 residues. CDR1 is LNHDA, CDR2 SQIVND, per germline (reference sequence). The CDR3 sequence is CASSIDGRRAGYTF. For the CDR3, the DNA is TGTGCCAGTAGTATAGACGGCCGCCGGGCTGGCTACACCTTC.